This TCR beta chain was documented in a study of T cell responses to AZD1222 COVID-19 vaccine. Assay: immunoSEQ multiplex PCR; the TCRdb copy retains only in-frame clones and omits some. The table lists 75,000 to 100,000 clones, roughly 90% of them singletons. The V end lost 2 bases, the J end lost 6 bases, and 14 bases lay between the germline ends. Germline values: CDR1 SEHNR, CDR2 FQNEAQ (reference sequence). The CDR3 has 14 residues. This chain uses TRBV7-9 with TRBJ2-7; D gene unclear. Here the sequenced sample was peripheral blood, taken 28 days after the second AZD1222 dose. The receptor was isolated from an adult who received the AZD1222 COVID-19 vaccine. CDR3: CASSLTDGYSEQYF. In nucleotides, the CDR3 is TGTGCCAGCAGCTTAACGGACGGATACTCCGAGCAGTACTTC.